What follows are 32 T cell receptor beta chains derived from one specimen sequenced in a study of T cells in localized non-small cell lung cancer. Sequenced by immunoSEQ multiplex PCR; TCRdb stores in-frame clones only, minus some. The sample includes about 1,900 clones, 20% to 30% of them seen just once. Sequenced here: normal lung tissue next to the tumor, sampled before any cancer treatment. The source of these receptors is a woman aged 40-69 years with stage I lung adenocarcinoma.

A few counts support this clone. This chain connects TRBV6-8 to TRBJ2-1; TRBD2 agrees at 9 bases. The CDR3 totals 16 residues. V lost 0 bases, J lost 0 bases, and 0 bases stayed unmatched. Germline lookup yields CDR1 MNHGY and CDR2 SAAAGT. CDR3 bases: TGTGCCAGCAGTTACTCTAGCGGGAGCTCCTACAATGAGCAGTTCTTC. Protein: CASSYSSGSSYNEQFF.

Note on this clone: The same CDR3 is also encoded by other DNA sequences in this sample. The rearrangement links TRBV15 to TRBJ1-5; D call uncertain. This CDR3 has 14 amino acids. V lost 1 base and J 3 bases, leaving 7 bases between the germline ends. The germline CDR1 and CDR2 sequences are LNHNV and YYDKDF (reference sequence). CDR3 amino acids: CATSRVTSNQPQHF. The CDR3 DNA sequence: TGTGCCACCAGCAGAGTGACCTCCAATCAGCCCCAGCATTTT. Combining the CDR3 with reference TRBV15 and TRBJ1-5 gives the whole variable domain DAMVIQNPRYQVTQFGKPVTLSCSQTLNHNVMYWYQQKSSQAPKLLFHYYDKDFNNEADTPDNFQSRRPNTSFCFLDIRSPGLGDTAMYLCATSRVTSNQPQHFGDGTRLSIL.

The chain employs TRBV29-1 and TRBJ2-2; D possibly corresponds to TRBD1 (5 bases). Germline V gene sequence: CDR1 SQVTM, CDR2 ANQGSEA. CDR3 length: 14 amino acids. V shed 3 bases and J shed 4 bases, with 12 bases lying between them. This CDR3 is CSVDGARATGELFF. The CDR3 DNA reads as TGCAGCGTTGATGGGGCCAGGGCCACCGGGGAGCTGTTTTTT.

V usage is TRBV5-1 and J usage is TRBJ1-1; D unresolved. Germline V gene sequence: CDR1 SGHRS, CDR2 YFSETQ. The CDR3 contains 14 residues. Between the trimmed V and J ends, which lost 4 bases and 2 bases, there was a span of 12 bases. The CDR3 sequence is CASSQKITNTEAFF. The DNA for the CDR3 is TGCGCCAGCAGCCAGAAGATTACCAACACTGAAGCTTTCTTT.

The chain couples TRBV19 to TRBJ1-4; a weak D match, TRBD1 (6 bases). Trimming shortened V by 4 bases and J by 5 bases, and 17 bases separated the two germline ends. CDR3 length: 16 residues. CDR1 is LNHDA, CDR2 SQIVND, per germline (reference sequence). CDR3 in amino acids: CASSSPPQGRNEKLFF. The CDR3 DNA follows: TGTGCCAGTAGTAGCCCTCCTCAGGGGAGGAATGAAAAACTGTTTTTT.

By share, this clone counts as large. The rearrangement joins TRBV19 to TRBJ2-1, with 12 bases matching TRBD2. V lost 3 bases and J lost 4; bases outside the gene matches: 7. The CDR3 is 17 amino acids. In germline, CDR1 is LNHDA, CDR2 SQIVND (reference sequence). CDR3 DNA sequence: TGTGCCAGTAGTATTCCCCGACTAGCGGGGGAATACAATGAGCAGTTCTTC. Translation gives CASSIPRLAGEYNEQFF.

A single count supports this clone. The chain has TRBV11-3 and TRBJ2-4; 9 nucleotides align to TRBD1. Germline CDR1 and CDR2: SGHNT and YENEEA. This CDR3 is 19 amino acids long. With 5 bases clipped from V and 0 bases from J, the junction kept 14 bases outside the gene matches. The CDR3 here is CASSATTYRGRLAKNIQYF. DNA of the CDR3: TGTGCCAGCAGCGCAACCACCTACAGGGGGCGACTAGCCAAAAACATTCAGTACTTC.

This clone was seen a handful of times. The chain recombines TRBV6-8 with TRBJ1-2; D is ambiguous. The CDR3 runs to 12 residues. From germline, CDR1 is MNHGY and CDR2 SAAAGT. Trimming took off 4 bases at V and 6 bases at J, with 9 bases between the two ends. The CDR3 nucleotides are TGTGCCAGCAGTTTCGGGGAGGATGGCTACACCTTC. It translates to CASSFGEDGYTF.

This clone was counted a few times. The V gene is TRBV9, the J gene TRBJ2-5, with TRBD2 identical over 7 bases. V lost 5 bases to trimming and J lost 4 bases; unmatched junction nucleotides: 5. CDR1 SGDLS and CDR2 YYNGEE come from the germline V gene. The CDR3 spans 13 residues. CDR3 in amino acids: CASRPRGVETQYF. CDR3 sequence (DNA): TGTGCCAGCAGACCCCGGGGGGTAGAGACCCAGTACTTC. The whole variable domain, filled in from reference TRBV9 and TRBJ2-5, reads DSGVTQTPKHLITATGQRVTLRCSPRSGDLSVYWYQQSLDQGLQFLIQYYNGEERAKGNILERFSAQQFPDLHSELNLSSLELGDSALYFCASRPRGVETQYFGPGTRLLVL.

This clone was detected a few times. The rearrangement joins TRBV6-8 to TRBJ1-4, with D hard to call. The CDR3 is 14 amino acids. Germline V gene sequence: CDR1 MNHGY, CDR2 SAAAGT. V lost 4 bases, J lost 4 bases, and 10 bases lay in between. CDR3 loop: CASSLTEDNEKLFF. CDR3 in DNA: TGTGCCAGCAGTTTAACAGAAGATAATGAAAAACTGTTTTTT.

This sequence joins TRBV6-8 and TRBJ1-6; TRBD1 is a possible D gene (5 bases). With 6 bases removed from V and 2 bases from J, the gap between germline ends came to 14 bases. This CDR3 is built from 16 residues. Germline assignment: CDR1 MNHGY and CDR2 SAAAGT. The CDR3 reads CASSERRGTYNSPLHF. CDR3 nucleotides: TGTGCCAGCAGCGAAAGGAGGGGCACCTATAATTCACCCCTCCACTTT.

CDR3 DNA: TGTGCCACCAGCAGAGACAGGGCGGCAGATACGCAGTATTTT. Its protein is CATSRDRAADTQYF. This chain joins TRBV15 and TRBJ2-3; D might be TRBD1 (5 bases). Deletions cut 0 bases from V and 4 bases from J, with 8 bases between. The CDR3 consists of 14 residues. CDR1 is LNHNV and CDR2 is YYDKDF in the germline V gene (reference sequence).

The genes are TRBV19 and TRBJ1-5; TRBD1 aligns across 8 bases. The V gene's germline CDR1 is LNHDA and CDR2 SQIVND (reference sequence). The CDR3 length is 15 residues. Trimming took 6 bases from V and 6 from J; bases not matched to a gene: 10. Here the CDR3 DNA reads TGTGCCAGTAGCCCTGGACAGGGCCGCCGTCAGCCCCAGCATTTT. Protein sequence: CASSPGQGRRQPQHF.

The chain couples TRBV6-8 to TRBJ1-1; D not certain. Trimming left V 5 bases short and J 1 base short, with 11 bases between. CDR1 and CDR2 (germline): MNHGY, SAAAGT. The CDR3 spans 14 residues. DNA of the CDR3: TGTGCCAGCAGTGTCGGCCCCGGGAACACTGAAGCTTTCTTT. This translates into CASSVGPGNTEAFF.

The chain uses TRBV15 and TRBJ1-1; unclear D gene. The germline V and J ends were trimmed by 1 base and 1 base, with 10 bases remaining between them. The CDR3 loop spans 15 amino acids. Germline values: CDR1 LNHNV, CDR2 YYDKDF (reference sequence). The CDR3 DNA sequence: TGTGCCACCAGCAGAGCCCGCCTAACGAACACTGAAGCTTTCTTT. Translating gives CATSRARLTNTEAFF. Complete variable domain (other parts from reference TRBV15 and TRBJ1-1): DAMVIQNPRYQVTQFGKPVTLSCSQTLNHNVMYWYQQKSSQAPKLLFHYYDKDFNNEADTPDNFQSRRPNTSFCFLDIRSPGLGDTAMYLCATSRARLTNTEAFFGQGTRLTVV.

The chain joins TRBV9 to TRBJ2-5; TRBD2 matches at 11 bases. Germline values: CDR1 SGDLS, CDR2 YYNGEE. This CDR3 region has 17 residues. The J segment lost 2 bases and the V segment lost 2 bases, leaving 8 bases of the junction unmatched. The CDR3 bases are TGTGCCAGCAGCGTTACCGGGACTAGCGGTATTCAAGAGACCCAGTACTTC. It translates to CASSVTGTSGIQETQYF.

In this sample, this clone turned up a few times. CDR3 DNA: TGTGCCAGCAGCTTGGCCCGAGGGAGCATGAACACTGAAGCTTTCTTT. The encoded protein is CASSLARGSMNTEAFF. This chain uses TRBV11-3 with TRBJ1-1; D gene uncertain. Germline values: CDR1 SGHNT, CDR2 YENEEA. Trimming shortened V by 3 bases and J by 0 bases, and 14 bases separated the two germline ends. The CDR3 is made up of 16 amino acids. Together with reference TRBV11-3 and TRBJ1-1, the CDR3 gives the full variable domain: EAGVVQSPRYKIIEKKQPVAFWCNPISGHNTLYWYLQNLGQGPELLIRYENEEAVDDSQLPKDRFSAERLKGVDSTLKIQPAELGDSAVYLCASSLARGSMNTEAFFGQGTRLTVV.

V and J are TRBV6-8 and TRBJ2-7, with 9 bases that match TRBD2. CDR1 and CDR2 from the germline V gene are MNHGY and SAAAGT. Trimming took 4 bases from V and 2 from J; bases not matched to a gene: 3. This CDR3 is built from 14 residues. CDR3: CASSLIAGAYEQYF. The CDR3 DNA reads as TGTGCCAGCAGTTTGATAGCGGGAGCCTACGAGCAGTACTTC.

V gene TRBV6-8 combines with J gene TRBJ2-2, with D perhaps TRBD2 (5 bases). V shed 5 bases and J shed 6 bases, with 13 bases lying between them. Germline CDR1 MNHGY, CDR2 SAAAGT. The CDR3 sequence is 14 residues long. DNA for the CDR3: TGTGCCAGCAGTGACGGGATCCACCCCGGGGAGCTGTTTTTT. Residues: CASSDGIHPGELFF.

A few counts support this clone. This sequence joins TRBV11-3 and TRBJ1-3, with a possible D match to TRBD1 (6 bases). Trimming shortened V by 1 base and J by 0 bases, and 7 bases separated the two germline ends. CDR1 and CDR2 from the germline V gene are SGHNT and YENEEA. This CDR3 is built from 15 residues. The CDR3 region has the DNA TGTGCCAGCAGCTTAGGGGACACCTCTGGAAACACCATATATTTT. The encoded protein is CASSLGDTSGNTIYF.

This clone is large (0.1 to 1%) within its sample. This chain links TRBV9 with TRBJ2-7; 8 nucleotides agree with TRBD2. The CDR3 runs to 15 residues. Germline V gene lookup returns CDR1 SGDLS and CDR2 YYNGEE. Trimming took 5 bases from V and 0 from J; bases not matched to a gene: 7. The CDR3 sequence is CASSRGGPSSYEQYF. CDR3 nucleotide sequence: TGTGCCAGCAGTCGCGGGGGGCCGAGCTCCTACGAGCAGTACTTC.

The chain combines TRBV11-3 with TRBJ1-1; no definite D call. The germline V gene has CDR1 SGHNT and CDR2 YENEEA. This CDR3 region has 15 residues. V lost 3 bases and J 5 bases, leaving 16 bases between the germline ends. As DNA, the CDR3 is TGTGCCAGCAGCTTGGCCGGCAGAAAAGGAACTGAAGCTTTCTTT. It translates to CASSLAGRKGTEAFF.

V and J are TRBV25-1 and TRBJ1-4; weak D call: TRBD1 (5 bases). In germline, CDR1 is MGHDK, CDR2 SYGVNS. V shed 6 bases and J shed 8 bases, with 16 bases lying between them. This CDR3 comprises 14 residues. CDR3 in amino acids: CASSFGGGPEKLFF. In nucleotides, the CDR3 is TGTGCCAGCAGCTTTGGGGGAGGACCCGAAAAACTGTTTTTT.

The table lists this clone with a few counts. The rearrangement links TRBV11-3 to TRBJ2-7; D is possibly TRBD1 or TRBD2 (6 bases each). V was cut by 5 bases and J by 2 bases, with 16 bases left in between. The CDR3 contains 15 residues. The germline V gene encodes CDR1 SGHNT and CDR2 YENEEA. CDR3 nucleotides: TGTGCCAGCAGCCAAGCCGGGGGCTCTGCCTACGAGCAGTACTTC. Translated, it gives CASSQAGGSAYEQYF.

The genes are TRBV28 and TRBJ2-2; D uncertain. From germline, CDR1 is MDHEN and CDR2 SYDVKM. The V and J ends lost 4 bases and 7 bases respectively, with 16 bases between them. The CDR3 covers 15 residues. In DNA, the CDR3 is TGTGCCAGCAGTTCCCCTACCTTTTTAGGCGGGGAGCTGTTTTTT. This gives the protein CASSSPTFLGGELFF.

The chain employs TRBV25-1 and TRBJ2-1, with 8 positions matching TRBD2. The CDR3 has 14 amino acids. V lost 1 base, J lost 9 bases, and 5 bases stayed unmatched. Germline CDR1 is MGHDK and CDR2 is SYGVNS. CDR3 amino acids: CASSESGRAGEQFF. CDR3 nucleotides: TGTGCCAGCAGTGAATCCGGGAGGGCCGGTGAGCAGTTCTTC.

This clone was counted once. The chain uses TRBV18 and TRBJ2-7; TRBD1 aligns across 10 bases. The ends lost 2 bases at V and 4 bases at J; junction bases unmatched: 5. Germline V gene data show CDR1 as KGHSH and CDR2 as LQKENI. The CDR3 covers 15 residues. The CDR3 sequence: CASSPRQGAGYEQYF. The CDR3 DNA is TGTGCCAGCTCACCAAGACAGGGGGCTGGTTACGAGCAGTACTTC. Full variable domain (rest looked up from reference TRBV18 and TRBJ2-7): NAGVMQNPRHLVRRRGQEARLRCSPMKGHSHVYWYRQLPEEGLKFMVYLQKENIIDESGMPKERFSAEFPKEGPSILRIQQVVRGDSAAYFCASSPRQGAGYEQYFGPGTRLTVT.

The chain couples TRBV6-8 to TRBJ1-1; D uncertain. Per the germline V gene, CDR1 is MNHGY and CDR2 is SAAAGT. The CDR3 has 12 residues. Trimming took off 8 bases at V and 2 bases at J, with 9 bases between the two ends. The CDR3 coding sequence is TGTGCCAGCGGGGAGGGTAACACTGAAGCTTTCTTT. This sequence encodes CASGEGNTEAFF.

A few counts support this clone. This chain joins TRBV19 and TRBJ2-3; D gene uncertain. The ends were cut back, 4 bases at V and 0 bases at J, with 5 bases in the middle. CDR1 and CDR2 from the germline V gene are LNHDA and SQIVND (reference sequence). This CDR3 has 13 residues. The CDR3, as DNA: TGTGCCAGTAGTACGACTAGCACAGATACGCAGTATTTT. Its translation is CASSTTSTDTQYF. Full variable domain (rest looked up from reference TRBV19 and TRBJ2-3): DGGITQSPKYLFRKEGQNVTLSCEQNLNHDAMYWYRQDPGQGLRLIYYSQIVNDFQKGDIAEGYSVSREKKESFPLTVTSAQKNPTAFYLCASSTTSTDTQYFGPGTRLTVL.

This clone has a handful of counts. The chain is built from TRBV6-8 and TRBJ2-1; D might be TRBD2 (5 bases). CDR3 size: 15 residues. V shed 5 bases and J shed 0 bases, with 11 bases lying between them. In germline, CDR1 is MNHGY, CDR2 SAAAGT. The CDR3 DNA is TGTGCCAGCAGTCCGGAGGTTAGCTCCTACAATGAGCAGTTCTTC. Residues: CASSPEVSSYNEQFF.

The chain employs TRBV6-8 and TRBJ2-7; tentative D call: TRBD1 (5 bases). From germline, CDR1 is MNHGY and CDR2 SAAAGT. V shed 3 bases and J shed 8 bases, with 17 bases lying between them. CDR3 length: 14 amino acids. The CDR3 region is CASSYGHLTGQQYF. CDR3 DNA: TGTGCCAGCAGTTATGGACACCTAACAGGACAGCAGTACTTC.

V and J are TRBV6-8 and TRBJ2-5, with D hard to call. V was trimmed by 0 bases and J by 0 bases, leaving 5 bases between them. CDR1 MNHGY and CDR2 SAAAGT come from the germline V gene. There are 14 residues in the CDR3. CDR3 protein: CASSYSLNQETQYF. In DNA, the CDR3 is TGTGCCAGCAGTTACTCGCTAAACCAAGAGACCCAGTACTTC.